In its sample, the clone carrying this TCR beta chain was seen a few times. This entry comes from a study of blood T cell repertoires in COVID-19. Study in general: In each case, the material was cDNA or gDNA derived from T cells, B-cell-depleted T cells, or PBMCs.

As processed by the authors: Estimated nucleated cell counts came from reference gene primer amplification. Clones were read by immunoSEQ multiplex PCR, and TCRdb kept only the in-frame ones, dropping some. V and J calls and clone size are those listed in that table; D and trimming were worked out from the DNA. Counted here are fewer than 300,000 clones, roughly 85% occurring once; the ten biggest clones make up approximately 5.1%. This CDR3 is 16 amino acids long. V dropped 1 base and J dropped 1 base, with 14 bases sitting between them. Germline assignment: CDR1 SGDLS and CDR2 YYNGEE. This TCR was sampled from a man in his fifties or sixties with active or convalescent COVID-19. Sequencing was carried out using peripheral blood. The chain recombines TRBV9 with TRBJ1-1; D is uncertain. The CDR3: CASSVSRESANTEAFF. CDR3 coding DNA: TGTGCCAGCAGCGTATCGCGGGAGAGTGCGAACACTGAAGCTTTCTTT.